Detailed here is one T cell receptor beta chain. No antigen is known for it. The normal lung sample lay at least 3 cm, and maximally far, from the tumour. Template was genomic DNA from frozen, unsorted single-cell suspensions. This entry comes from a study of immune cell composition in non-small cell lung cancer. Overall study findings and caveats: Shared sequences between tumour-reactive and dominant in vivo clones were not proven. TIL tumour reactivity correlated with maximal tumour-associated clone frequency in adenocarcinoma.

Produced via immunoSEQ multiplex PCR; TCRdb's table is partial and in-frame only. Here the sample spans some 10,000 clones, around three quarters being singletons. After removal of 7 bases from V and 0 bases from J, the junction contained 5 bases not matched to a gene. The CDR3 totals 14 residues. Germline V gene lookup returns CDR1 LNHNV and CDR2 YYDKDF (reference sequence). V usage is TRBV15 and J usage is TRBJ2-7, with TRBD1 matching over 8 bases. The sequencing sample was made of non-adjacent lung tissue. The receptor was isolated from a human donor with non-small cell lung cancer. For the CDR3, the DNA is TGTGCCACCACCCCGGACAGGGTCTCCTACGAGCAGTACTTC. Translated, it gives CATTPDRVSYEQYF.